Included here is one TCR beta chain sequence, with context. Its matching antigen is unknown. This sample was included in a study of post-analysis software for immune sequencing data. Whole-study context: Both relapsing-remitting and secondary progressive multiple sclerosis featured among the disease courses, as did progressive-relapsing multiple sclerosis.

This CDR3 has 15 residues. Germline CDR1 and CDR2: MNHNS and SASEGT. Trimming removed 1 base from V and 0 bases from J, with 7 bases in between. Unique molecular identifiers had been added to the TCR beta cDNA libraries. TCRdb called the PCR reads again in MiXCR, with one record for every CDR3 protein. This sample has about 160,000 distinct CDR3 sequences; about 37% occur once, and the top ten carry 25% to 35%. The study's findings and limits: Controls' normalized Chao1 diversity significantly exceeded that of multiple sclerosis patients. Comparison of patients with controls showed five TRBV segments more frequent in patients, TRBV5-6, TRBV5-1 and TRBV20-1 among them.

The rearrangement links TRBV6-1 to TRBJ2-1, with D hard to call. This sample comprised blood, obtained after autologous hematopoietic stem cell transplantation. The source is a girl aged 5-17 years with multiple sclerosis. Written as DNA, the CDR3 is TGTGCCAGCAGTGAAGACATGAGCTCCTACAATGAGCAGTTCTTC. It translates to CASSEDMSSYNEQFF.